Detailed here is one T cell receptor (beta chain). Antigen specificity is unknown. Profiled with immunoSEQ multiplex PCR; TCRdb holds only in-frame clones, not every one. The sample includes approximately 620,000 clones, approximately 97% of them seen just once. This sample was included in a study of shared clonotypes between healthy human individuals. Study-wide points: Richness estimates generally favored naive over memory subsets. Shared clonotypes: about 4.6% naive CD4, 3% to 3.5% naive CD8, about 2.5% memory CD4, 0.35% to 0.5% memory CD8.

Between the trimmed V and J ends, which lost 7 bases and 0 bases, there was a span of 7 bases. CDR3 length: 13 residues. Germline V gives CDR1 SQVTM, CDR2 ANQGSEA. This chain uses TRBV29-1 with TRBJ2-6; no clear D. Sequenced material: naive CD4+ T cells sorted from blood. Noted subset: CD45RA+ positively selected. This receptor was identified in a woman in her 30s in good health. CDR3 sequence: CSAQFSGANVLTF. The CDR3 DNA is TGCAGCGCACAATTCTCTGGGGCCAACGTCCTGACTTTC.